This TCR beta chain is drawn from a study of cytomegalovirus exposure and HLA in healthy donors. Notes on the study in general: There was a cluster of highly shared sequence variants that was likely a sequencing artifact. When the data were analyzed later, several of the most significant clusters appeared to be linked to common viral pathogens. Presence/absence analyses treated sequencing depth as roughly uniform across donors. Analysis was carried out at a later point, and it linked a missense DCLRE1C variant to TCR beta V- and J-gene trimming.

This CDR3 comprises 16 residues. V lost 0 bases and J lost 5; bases outside the gene matches: 5. Germline CDR1 SGHRS, CDR2 YFSETQ. Both 60 Vbeta primers and 13 Jbeta primers went into the PCR. The method was immunoSEQ multiplex PCR; TCRdb's version includes in-frame clones alone and lacks a portion of them. The sample contains some 150,000 clones, about three quarters of which appear only once. This clone was seen a handful of times. Its antigen is undetermined. This clonotype originated in a male donor in good health and CMV-seronegative. The genes are TRBV5-1 and TRBJ1-4, with 9 bases lining up with TRBD1. The sample was PBMCs. In DNA form, the CDR3 reads TGCGCCAGCAGCTTGGGCCCGGGACAGGGAAATGAAAAACTGTTTTTT. Protein product: CASSLGPGQGNEKLFF. The complete variable domain, with remaining parts taken from reference TRBV5-1 and TRBJ1-4, reads KAGVTQTPRYLIKTRGQQVTLSCSPISGHRSVSWYQQTPGQGLQFLFEYFSETQRNKGNFPGRFSGRQFSNSRSEMNVSTLELGDSALYLCASSLGPGQGNEKLFFGSGTQLSVL.